This T cell receptor (beta chain) is from a study of blood T cell repertoires in COVID-19. Overall study context: Spain, Italy and the United States supplied samples that represented acute and convalescent COVID-19. Sources were T cells, B-cell-depleted T cells, or PBMCs; the material itself was cDNA or gDNA.

Produced via immunoSEQ multiplex PCR; TCRdb's table is partial and in-frame only. The sample has some 250,000 clones; 80% to 90% are singletons. The sequencing input was peripheral blood. The sequence derives from a man aged 25-40 years who had recovered from COVID-19.

The CDR3 nucleotides read TGTGCCAGCAGCCGTCGACAGGGGGCGGATGAGCAGTACTTC. Its translation is CASSRRQGADEQYF. The V gene is TRBV7-9, the J gene TRBJ2-7; 10 bases align to TRBD1. Losses at the gene ends were 5 bases for V and 7 bases for J; bases not matched to a gene: 8. Per the germline V gene, CDR1 is SEHNR and CDR2 is FQNEAQ (reference sequence). The CDR3 has 14 amino acids.